One sample yielded the 17 T cell receptor beta chains listed below, sequenced in a study of shared clonotypes between healthy human individuals. Selected positively for CCR7 and CD45RO-negative, naive CD8 cells excluded terminally differentiated effector memory CD45RA+ cells. Libraries were prepared by immunoSEQ multiplex PCR; TCRdb keeps only in-frame clonotypes and omits some of them. Of around 1.9 million clones in the sample, roughly 91% were seen once. The sequencing input was naive CD8+ T cells from PBMCs. The receptors stem from a young man in good health. Some clones in this sample may be carry-over from other donors' samples.

The chain joins TRBV25-1 to TRBJ1-4; D gene ambiguous. CDR1 and CDR2 (germline): MGHDK, SYGVNS. This CDR3 contains 15 residues. V was clipped by 4 bases and J by 3 bases, with 12 bases between them. DNA of the CDR3: TGTGCCAGCAGTGCTGGTTACCAGGCTAATGAAAAACTGTTTTTT. This encodes CASSAGYQANEKLFF.

The chain carries TRBV5-8 and TRBJ2-7, with a weak D call TRBD2 (5 bases). Germline V gene lookup returns CDR1 SGHTS and CDR2 YDEGEE. With 6 bases removed from V and 6 bases from J, the gap between germline ends came to 16 bases. The CDR3 contains 13 residues. The DNA of the CDR3 is TGTGCCAGCACGGTAAGAGGGTTCCCCGAGCAGTACTTC. Protein sequence: CASTVRGFPEQYF. Complete variable domain (other parts from reference TRBV5-8 and TRBJ2-7): EAGVTQSPTHLIKTRGQQATLRCSPISGHTSVYWYQQALGLGLQFLLWYDEGEERNRGNFPPRFSGRQFPNYSSELNVNALELEDSALYLCASTVRGFPEQYFGPGTRLTVT.

J is TRBJ2-5 and V is TRBV11-2; perhaps TRBD2 as D (5 bases). Per the germline V gene, CDR1 is SGHAT and CDR2 is FQNNGV. CDR3 size: 15 residues. With 1 base removed from V and 4 bases from J, the gap between germline ends came to 13 bases. CDR3 in amino acids: CASSLGGGRVETQYF. For the CDR3, the DNA is TGTGCCAGCAGCTTAGGCGGAGGACGGGTAGAGACCCAGTACTTC.

In this sample, this clone turned up once. The chain recombines TRBV7-9 with TRBJ1-5; D gene ambiguous. Germline V gives CDR1 SEHNR, CDR2 FQNEAQ (reference sequence). The CDR3 contains 13 residues. V lost 3 bases and J lost 5, with 8 bases in between. The chain's CDR3 is CASSFILDQPQHF. The CDR3 DNA sequence: TGTGCCAGCAGCTTTATATTGGATCAGCCCCAGCATTTT.

The rearrangement links TRBV7-9 to TRBJ2-4, with 10 bases fitting TRBD2. This CDR3 spans 16 amino acids. V shed 5 bases, J shed 3 bases, and the junction held 7 bases outside the gene matches. Germline V gives CDR1 SEHNR, CDR2 FQNEAQ (reference sequence). CDR3 sequence reads: CASSRTSGTDKNIQYF. The CDR3 DNA reads TGTGCCAGCAGCCGAACTAGCGGGACTGACAAAAACATTCAGTACTTC.

About this clone itself: Other DNA sequences in this specimen translate into the identical CDR3. This sequence joins TRBV2 and TRBJ2-2; the D is unclear. V lost 4 bases, J lost 6 bases, and 3 bases lay in between. CDR1 SNHLY and CDR2 FYNNEI come from the germline V gene. The CDR3 spans 11 residues. The CDR3 DNA is TGTGCCAGCAGTGCGCCCGGGGAGCTGTTTTTT. Its translation: CASSAPGELFF.

The chain combines TRBV27 with TRBJ2-7; 9 bases are a match to TRBD1. Germline V lookup: CDR1 MNHEY, CDR2 SMNVEV (reference sequence). V shed 2 bases, J shed 1 base, and the junction held 3 bases outside the gene matches. The CDR3 has 15 residues. This CDR3 reads CASSLGQGTSYEQYF. The CDR3 DNA reads as TGTGCCAGCAGTTTAGGACAGGGGACATCCTACGAGCAGTACTTC.

The table lists this clone with a few counts. The rearrangement links TRBV11-2 to TRBJ1-4, with D hard to call. CDR3 length: 13 residues. Germline V gene lookup returns CDR1 SGHAT and CDR2 FQNNGV. The ends were cut back, 5 bases at V and 10 bases at J, with 14 bases in the middle. CDR3 residues: CASSPVMSRKLFF. In nucleotides, the CDR3 is TGTGCCAGCAGCCCCGTAATGTCGAGAAAACTGTTTTTT. The entire variable domain, with the rest obtained from reference TRBV11-2 and TRBJ1-4, is as follows: EAGVAQSPRYKIIEKRQSVAFWCNPISGHATLYWYQQILGQGPKLLIQFQNNGVVDDSQLPKDRFSAERLKGVDSTLKIQPAKLEDSAVYLCASSPVMSRKLFFGSGTQLSVL.

This chain links TRBV27 with TRBJ2-7, with unresolved D. The CDR3 runs 13 residues. V lost 7 bases and J 3 bases, leaving 13 bases between the germline ends. Germline CDR1 is MNHEY and CDR2 is SMNVEV (reference sequence). CDR3 in amino acids: CASTVTFGYEQYF. The CDR3 DNA follows: TGTGCCAGCACCGTGACGTTCGGCTACGAGCAGTACTTC.

This clone has only one observation. The chain carries TRBV28 and TRBJ1-1; 7 nucleotides align to TRBD1. Germline lookup yields CDR1 MDHEN and CDR2 SYDVKM. Trimming removed 4 bases from V and 0 bases from J; junction bases left unmatched: 8. The CDR3 has 16 residues. In DNA form, the CDR3 reads TGTGCCAGCAGTTACCCCATGACAGGGATGAACACTGAAGCTTTCTTT. This codes for CASSYPMTGMNTEAFF.

The gene calls are TRBV5-6 and TRBJ2-7; 10 nucleotides line up with TRBD1. Germline values: CDR1 SGHDT, CDR2 YYEEEE. The CDR3 runs to 15 residues. After removal of 6 bases from V and 5 bases from J, the junction contained 11 bases not matched to a gene. In DNA, the CDR3 is TGTGCCAGCACCTGGGCCGGGACAGGGGTCCACGAGCAGTACTTC. Protein product: CASTWAGTGVHEQYF.

The genes are TRBV29-1 and TRBJ2-7, with 9 bases matching TRBD1. Germline assignment: CDR1 SQVTM and CDR2 ANQGSEA. The CDR3 loop spans 15 amino acids. V dropped 2 bases and J dropped 1; count of bases not matched to a gene: 6. The CDR3: CSVETVGTGSYEQYF. CDR3 nucleotide sequence: TGCAGCGTTGAAACGGTCGGGACAGGGTCCTACGAGCAGTACTTC.

The sample holds one count of this clone. V usage is TRBV5-6 and J usage is TRBJ2-2; no reliable D call. The CDR3 spans 12 residues. Germline assignment: CDR1 SGHDT and CDR2 YYEEEE. Between the trimmed V and J ends, which lost 2 bases and 2 bases, there was a span of 1 base. The CDR3 bases are TGTGCCAGCAGCTTCAACACCGGGGAGCTGTTTTTT. Its protein is CASSFNTGELFF.

The V and J genes are TRBV7-8 and TRBJ2-1, with TRBD2 as a possible D gene (6 bases). Trimming removed 6 bases from V and 0 bases from J, with 18 bases in between. CDR1 and CDR2 from the germline V gene are SGHVS and FQNEAQ. The CDR3 is made up of 17 amino acids. CDR3 DNA: TGTGCCAGCAGTTCCAGACGGGGGACGAGCTCCTACAATGAGCAGTTCTTC. Amino acids: CASSSRRGTSSYNEQFF.

The chain combines TRBV2 with TRBJ1-5; 7 bases line up with TRBD1. Germline CDR1 is SNHLY and CDR2 is FYNNEI. Trimming cost V 4 bases and J 4 bases; bases outside gene matches: 22. The CDR3 has 20 amino acids. In DNA form, the CDR3 reads TGTGCCAGCAGTGTCCGTGCCTTGACAGGGAGCCGCGTATTTAATCAGCCCCAGCATTTT. This codes for CASSVRALTGSRVFNQPQHF.

This clone came up once. V gene TRBV27 combines with J gene TRBJ2-2; the match to TRBD2 covers 10 bases. The CDR3 runs 18 residues. In germline, CDR1 is MNHEY, CDR2 SMNVEV (reference sequence). The ends lost 3 bases at V and 1 base at J; junction bases unmatched: 8. CDR3 loop: CASSFNRGLALNTGELFF. CDR3 bases: TGTGCCAGCAGTTTCAATCGGGGACTAGCGCTGAACACCGGGGAGCTGTTTTTT.

This chain joins TRBV7-8 and TRBJ2-1; D is ambiguous. The V gene's germline CDR1 is SGHVS and CDR2 FQNEAQ. V shed 5 bases and J shed 0 bases, with 11 bases lying between them. The CDR3 runs 15 residues. CDR3 residues: CASSPGLSSYNEQFF. DNA for the CDR3: TGTGCCAGCAGCCCTGGCCTGAGCTCCTACAATGAGCAGTTCTTC.